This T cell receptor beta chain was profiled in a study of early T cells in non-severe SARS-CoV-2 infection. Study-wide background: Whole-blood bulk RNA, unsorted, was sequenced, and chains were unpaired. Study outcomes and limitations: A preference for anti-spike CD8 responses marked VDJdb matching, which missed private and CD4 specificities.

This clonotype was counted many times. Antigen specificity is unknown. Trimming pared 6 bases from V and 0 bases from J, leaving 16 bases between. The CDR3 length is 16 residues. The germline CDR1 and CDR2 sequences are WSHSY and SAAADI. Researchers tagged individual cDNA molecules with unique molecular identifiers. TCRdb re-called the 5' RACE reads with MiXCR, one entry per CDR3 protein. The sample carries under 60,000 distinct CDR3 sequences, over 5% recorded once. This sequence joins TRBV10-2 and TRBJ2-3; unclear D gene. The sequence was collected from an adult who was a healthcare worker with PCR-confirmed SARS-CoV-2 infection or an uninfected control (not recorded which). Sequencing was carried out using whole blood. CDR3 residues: CASSTVGFRSTDTQYF. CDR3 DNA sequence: TGCGCCAGCAGCACAGTCGGGTTTCGAAGCACAGATACGCAGTATTTT.